This is a list of T cell receptor beta chains from one sample in a study of blood T cell repertoires in COVID-19. Some clones are missing from TCRdb's copy, which holds only in-frame ones; the method was immunoSEQ multiplex PCR. In the table there are under 100,000 clones, 70% to 90% of which are singletons. Sequenced: peripheral blood. The receptors derive from an elderly man with active or convalescent COVID-19. CDR3s include the opening cysteine and the closing phenylalanine or tryptophan. The D gene is left open where the match is weak. Size tells how often a clone was seen (once, few, many) or the class of an expanded clone, and some rows leave it out.

D	size	J	V	DNA	CDR3
-	-	TRBJ2-5	TRBV11-2	TGTGCCAGCAGCTTATCTCGAGGAACGGAGACCCAGTACTTC	CASSLSRGTETQYF
-	-	TRBJ1-5	TRBV28	TGTGCCAGCAGTGGGACACGCAATCAGCCCCAGCATTTT	CASSGTRNQPQHF
-	-	TRBJ2-2	TRBV6-5	TGTGCCAGCAGTAGTACTAGTTCGACTGGGGAGCTGTTTTTT	CASSSTSSTGELFF
-	-	TRBJ1-2	TRBV5-4	TGTGCCAGCAGCTTAAAATCGGGAGTAGACTATGGCTACACCTTC	CASSLKSGVDYGYTF
TRBD1	-	TRBJ1-1	TRBV28	TGTGCCAGCAGGAGACAGGGAAAGATCACTGAAGCTTTCTTT	CASRRQGKITEAFF
TRBD1	-	TRBJ1-1	TRBV5-1	TGCGCCAGCAGTTTCACAGGGGGCACTGAAGCTTTCTTT	CASSFTGGTEAFF
-	-	TRBJ1-1	TRBV28	TGTGCCAGCAGGCTCGGGGGAAGTCTCTCTGAAGCTTTCTTT	CASRLGGSLSEAFF
-	-	TRBJ2-6	TRBV6-4	TGTGCCAGCAGTGTACAGCCCTTAAGCTCTGGGGCCAACGTCCTGACTTTC	CASSVQPLSSGANVLTF
-	-	TRBJ1-6	TRBV11-2	TGTGCCAGCAGCTTAGGGCGCAGGTCTAATTCACCCCTCCACTTT	CASSLGRRSNSPLHF
-	-	TRBJ1-5	TRBV18	TGTGCCAGCTCAACTGGACAGCATAGCAATCAGCCCCAGCATTTT	CASSTGQHSNQPQHF
TRBD1	-	TRBJ1-1	TRBV5-4	TGTGCCAGCAGCTTGGACAGGGGGCGACCTGAAGCTTTCTTT	CASSLDRGRPEAFF
TRBD2	-	TRBJ2-5	TRBV10-2	TGCGCCAGCAGTAGCGGGGACCAAGAGACCCGGTACTTC	CASSSGDQETRYF
TRBD1	-	TRBJ1-1	TRBV19	TGTGCCAGTAGTATAGGACAGGGACGTTACACTGAAGCTTTCTTT	CASSIGQGRYTEAFF
-	-	TRBJ2-1	TRBV7-9	TGTGCCAGCAGTCGAGACAGGCAGCAGTTCTTC	CASSRDRQQFF
-	few	TRBJ1-2	TRBV2	TGTGCCAGCAGCGCTCGACAGGATTATGGCTACACCTTC	CASSARQDYGYTF